This is a list of T cell receptor beta chains from one sample in a study of OX40 agonist ivuxolimab in advanced cancers. Assay used: immunoSEQ multiplex PCR; TCRdb lists only in-frame clones, some missing. The data show about 100,000 clones, 75% to 90% seen once. Sequencing used CD4+ or CD8+ T cells sorted from blood, obtained in a trial of the OX40 agonist ivuxolimab. The receptors derive from an adult with an advanced solid tumor such as melanoma, head and neck, liver or kidney cancer. CDR3s include the opening cysteine and the closing phenylalanine or tryptophan. The order of the fields is clone size, D gene, V gene, J gene, CDR3 DNA, CDR3 protein. The D gene is left open where the match is weak. Not all rows give a size; the values are once, few, many and, for expanded clones, a class.

size: once
D: TRBD2
V: TRBV7-6
J: TRBJ2-5
DNA: TGTGCCAGCAGCTTAGGTCTGGTACTAGCGGGGCCACTAACGGAGACCCAGTACTTC
CDR3: CASSLGLVLAGPLTETQYF

size: .
D: .
V: TRBV7-3
J: TRBJ1-2
DNA: TGTGCCAGCAGCTTAGACGGACAGTTTCTTGGCTACACCTTC
CDR3: CASSLDGQFLGYTF

size: .
D: .
V: TRBV18
J: TRBJ1-5
DNA: TGTGCCAGCTCACCAAAGTCAAGCAATCAGCCCCAGCATTTT
CDR3: CASSPKSSNQPQHF

size: .
D: .
V: TRBV18
J: TRBJ1-5
DNA: TGTGCCAGCTCACCCTTGGACAGCTTCAATCAGCCCCAGCATTTT
CDR3: CASSPLDSFNQPQHF

size: .
D: TRBD1
V: TRBV29-1
J: TRBJ2-1
DNA: TGCAGCGTTGAAGTTCCGACAGGGGCGTTTTACAATGAGCAGTTCTTC
CDR3: CSVEVPTGAFYNEQFF

size: once
D: .
V: TRBV6-5
J: TRBJ2-1
DNA: TGTGCCAGCAGTTACCCAGGAGTTCCCAATGAGCAGTTCTTC
CDR3: CASSYPGVPNEQFF

size: .
D: .
V: TRBV15
J: TRBJ2-2
DNA: TGTGCCACCTCTACAGGGCAGAACACCGGGGAGCTGTTTTTT
CDR3: CATSTGQNTGELFF

size: .
D: .
V: TRBV30
J: TRBJ2-3
DNA: TGTGCCTGGAGTGTCTGGCGGGGCACAGATACGCAGTATTTT
CDR3: CAWSVWRGTDTQYF

size: .
D: TRBD2
V: TRBV5-4
J: TRBJ2-5
DNA: TGTGCCAGCAGCCCAATAGCGGGAGTCGGAGAGACCCAGTACTTC
CDR3: CASSPIAGVGETQYF

size: .
D: TRBD1
V: TRBV9
J: TRBJ1-3
DNA: TGTGCCAGCAGCCAAACAGGGGGAGGAAACACCATATATTTT
CDR3: CASSQTGGGNTIYF

size: .
D: .
V: TRBV11-2
J: TRBJ2-5
DNA: TGTGCCAGCAGCTTAGGGCCTCAACCGATCGAGACCCAGTACTTC
CDR3: CASSLGPQPIETQYF

size: .
D: TRBD2
V: TRBV14
J: TRBJ2-3
DNA: TGTGCCAGCAGCCAAGGCCTCTTGGCGGGGGGGCCCACAGATACGCAGTATTTT
CDR3: CASSQGLLAGGPTDTQYF

size: .
D: .
V: TRBV6-1
J: TRBJ1-1
DNA: TGTGCCAGCAGTGATCGCTTCGGGGGAGACACTGAAGCTTTCTTT
CDR3: CASSDRFGGDTEAFF

size: .
D: TRBD1
V: TRBV5-4
J: TRBJ2-1
DNA: TGTGCCAGCCGTCTTGGGGACAGGGTTCACAATGAGCAGTTCTTC
CDR3: CASRLGDRVHNEQFF

size: .
D: .
V: TRBV29-1
J: TRBJ1-2
DNA: TGCAGCGTTCAAGACAGCAACTATGGCTACACCTTC
CDR3: CSVQDSNYGYTF

size: .
D: .
V: TRBV28
J: TRBJ1-5
DNA: TGTGCCAGCAGTTTAGGGACTAGCAATCAGCCCCAGCATTTT
CDR3: CASSLGTSNQPQHF

size: .
D: TRBD1
V: TRBV5-4
J: TRBJ2-7
DNA: TGTGCCAGCAGCAAGGGACAGGCCGGCTCCTACGAGCAGTACTTC
CDR3: CASSKGQAGSYEQYF

size: .
D: .
V: TRBV12-5
J: TRBJ1-5
DNA: TGTGCTAGTGGTTTGTACAGGGTTGATCAGCCCCAGCATTTT
CDR3: CASGLYRVDQPQHF

size: .
D: TRBD1
V: TRBV18
J: TRBJ2-5
DNA: TGTGCCAGCTCACGCATGGACAGGGCGGGAGAGACCCAGTACTTC
CDR3: CASSRMDRAGETQYF

size: .
D: .
V: TRBV9
J: TRBJ2-2
DNA: TGTGCCAGCAGCGTTGGGCACAGGACCACCGGGGAGCTGTTTTTT
CDR3: CASSVGHRTTGELFF

size: .
D: .
V: TRBV9
J: TRBJ1-2
DNA: TGTGCCAGCAGCGTGGGAGGGGGGCTGGCTAACTATGGCTACACCTTC
CDR3: CASSVGGGLANYGYTF

size: .
D: .
V: TRBV25-1
J: TRBJ2-7
DNA: TGTGCCAGCAGCCCCCCCGGGACACTCTCCTACGAGCAGTACTTC
CDR3: CASSPPGTLSYEQYF

size: .
D: .
V: TRBV30
J: TRBJ1-3
DNA: TGTGCCTGGAGTGTAGGGAGGCTCTCTGGAAACACCATATATTTT
CDR3: CAWSVGRLSGNTIYF

size: .
D: TRBD1
V: TRBV19
J: TRBJ2-1
DNA: TGTGCCAGTACCTCGGACAGGAGCTCCTACAATGAGCAGTTCTTC
CDR3: CASTSDRSSYNEQFF

size: .
D: .
V: TRBV27
J: TRBJ2-4
DNA: TGTGCCAGCAGTTCCCAGGGAACCCTAGCCAAAAACATTCAGTACTTC
CDR3: CASSSQGTLAKNIQYF

size: .
D: TRBD2
V: TRBV11-2
J: TRBJ2-3
DNA: TGTGCCAGCAGCTTGGGCCTAGCGGGGGGCGTGACAGATACGCAGTATTTT
CDR3: CASSLGLAGGVTDTQYF

size: .
D: .
V: TRBV27
J: TRBJ2-2
DNA: TGTGCCAGCAGAAGAAGCGGTGCCGGGGAGCTGTTTTTT
CDR3: CASRRSGAGELFF

size: .
D: TRBD1
V: TRBV19
J: TRBJ2-5
DNA: TGTGCCAGTAGACCAACAGGGGGCGCGGTAGAGACCCAGTACTTC
CDR3: CASRPTGGAVETQYF

size: .
D: .
V: TRBV5-1
J: TRBJ1-3
DNA: TGCGCCAGTAGACCAGGAACTGGAAACACCATATATTTT
CDR3: CASRPGTGNTIYF

size: once
D: TRBD1
V: TRBV12-5
J: TRBJ2-2
DNA: TGTGCTAGTGGTTTGATTCGGACAGGGAGCACCGGGGAGCTGTTTTTT
CDR3: CASGLIRTGSTGELFF

size: .
D: TRBD2
V: TRBV29-1
J: TRBJ2-1
DNA: TGCAGCGTTGCTGGCATCCGGACTAGCTTTGAGGATTTCAATGAGCAGTTCTTC
CDR3: CSVAGIRTSFEDFNEQFF

size: .
D: .
V: TRBV2
J: TRBJ2-3
DNA: TGTGCCAGCAGCTCTAGCGTGGGTACGCAGTATTTT
CDR3: CASSSSVGTQYF

size: once
D: .
V: TRBV19
J: TRBJ1-5
DNA: TGTGCCAGCCATCCTCGGAGGACCGTTAGCAATCAGCCCCAGCATTTT
CDR3: CASHPRRTVSNQPQHF

size: .
D: TRBD1
V: TRBV30
J: TRBJ1-5
DNA: TGTGCCTGGAGTTCCCAGGGGGCGCACAATCAGCCCCAGCATTTT
CDR3: CAWSSQGAHNQPQHF

size: .
D: .
V: TRBV14
J: TRBJ2-7
DNA: TGTGCCAGCAGCCAAGGGGGGGCGCGGGGCCACGAGCAGTACTTC
CDR3: CASSQGGARGHEQYF

size: .
D: .
V: TRBV27
J: TRBJ2-5
DNA: TGTGCCAGCAGCACAGGGAAAGAGACCCAGTACTTC
CDR3: CASSTGKETQYF

size: .
D: .
V: TRBV20-1
J: TRBJ1-2
DNA: TGCAGTGCTAGCCCAGGGAAGGGCTACACCTTC
CDR3: CSASPGKGYTF

size: once
D: TRBD1
V: TRBV6-6
J: TRBJ2-7
DNA: TGTGCCAGCAGGAGGGACAGGGGTTTTTACGAGCAGTACTTC
CDR3: CASRRDRGFYEQYF

size: .
D: TRBD2
V: TRBV5-1
J: TRBJ2-5
DNA: TGCGCCAGCGGCGAAGCTAGCGGGAGATGGGAGACCCAGTACTTC
CDR3: CASGEASGRWETQYF

size: .
D: .
V: TRBV6-1
J: TRBJ2-7
DNA: TGTGCCAGCAGAGGACAGAGCTACTACGAGCAGTACTTC
CDR3: CASRGQSYYEQYF

size: .
D: .
V: TRBV30
J: TRBJ1-2
DNA: TGTGCCTTGGAAAGGGGCTACACCTTC
CDR3: CALERGYTF